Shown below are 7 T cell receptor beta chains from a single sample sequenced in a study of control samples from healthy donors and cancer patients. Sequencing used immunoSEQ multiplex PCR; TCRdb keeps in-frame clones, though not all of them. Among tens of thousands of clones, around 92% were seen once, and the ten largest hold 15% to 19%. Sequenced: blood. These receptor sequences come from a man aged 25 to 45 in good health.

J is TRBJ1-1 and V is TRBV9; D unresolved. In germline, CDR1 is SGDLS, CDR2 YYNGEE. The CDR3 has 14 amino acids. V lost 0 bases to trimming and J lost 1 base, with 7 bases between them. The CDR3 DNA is TGTGCCAGCAGCGTAGAGCCCCAGAACACTGAAGCTTTCTTT. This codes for CASSVEPQNTEAFF.

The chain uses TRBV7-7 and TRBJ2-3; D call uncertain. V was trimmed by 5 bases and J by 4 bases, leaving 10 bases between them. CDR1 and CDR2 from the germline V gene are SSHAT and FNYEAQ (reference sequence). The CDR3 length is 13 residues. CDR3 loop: CASSVRTSDTQYF. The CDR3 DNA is TGTGCCAGCAGCGTAAGGACCTCAGATACGCAGTATTTT. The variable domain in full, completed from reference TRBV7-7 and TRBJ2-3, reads GAGVSQSPRYKVTKRGQDVTLRCDPISSHATLYWYQQALGQGPEFLTYFNYEAQPDKSGLPSDRFSAERPEGSISTLTIQRTEQRDSAMYRCASSVRTSDTQYFGPGTRLTVL.

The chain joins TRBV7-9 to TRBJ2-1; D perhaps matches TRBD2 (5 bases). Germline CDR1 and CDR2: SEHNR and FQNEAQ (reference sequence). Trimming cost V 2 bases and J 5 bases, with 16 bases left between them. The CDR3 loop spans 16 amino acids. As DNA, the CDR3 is TGTGCCAGCAGCTTAAGCCGGGGAGTTACTAACAATGAGCAGTTCTTC. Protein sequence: CASSLSRGVTNNEQFF.

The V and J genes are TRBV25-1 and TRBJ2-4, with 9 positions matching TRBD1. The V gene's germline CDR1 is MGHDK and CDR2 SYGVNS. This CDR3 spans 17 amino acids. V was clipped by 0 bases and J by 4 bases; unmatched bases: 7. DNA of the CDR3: TGTGCCAGCAGTGAATACCCCACGACAGGGGGTAAAAACATTCAGTACTTC. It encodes CASSEYPTTGGKNIQYF. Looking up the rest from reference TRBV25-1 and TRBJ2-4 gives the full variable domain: EADIYQTPRYLVIGTGKKITLECSQTMGHDKMYWYQQDPGMELHLIHYSYGVNSTEKGDLSSESTVSRIRTEHFPLTLESARPSHTSQYLCASSEYPTTGGKNIQYFGAGTRLSVL.

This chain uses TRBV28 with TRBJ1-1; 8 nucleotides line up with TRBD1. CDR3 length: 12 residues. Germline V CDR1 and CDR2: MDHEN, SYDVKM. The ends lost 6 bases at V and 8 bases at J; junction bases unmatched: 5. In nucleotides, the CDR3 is TGTGCCAGCAGCTACCGGGACAGGGAAGCTTTCTTT. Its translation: CASSYRDREAFF.

CDR3 sequence (DNA): TGTGCCAGCAGCACCGGTCGGGGGGTTAATGAAAAACTGTTTTTT. Residues: CASSTGRGVNEKLFF. The rearrangement uses TRBV7-8 and TRBJ1-4, with D perhaps matching TRBD1 (5 bases). Trimming shortened V by 5 bases and J by 4 bases, and 14 bases separated the two germline ends. The length of the CDR3 is 15 residues. Germline V gives CDR1 SGHVS, CDR2 FQNEAQ.

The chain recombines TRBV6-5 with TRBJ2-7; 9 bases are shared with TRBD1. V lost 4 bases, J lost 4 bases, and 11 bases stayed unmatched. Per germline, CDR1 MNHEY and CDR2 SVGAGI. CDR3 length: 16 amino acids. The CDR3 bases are TGTGCCAGCAGTTGGAGCCCCGGGACAGGGACTTACGAGCAGTACTTC. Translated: CASSWSPGTGTYEQYF.